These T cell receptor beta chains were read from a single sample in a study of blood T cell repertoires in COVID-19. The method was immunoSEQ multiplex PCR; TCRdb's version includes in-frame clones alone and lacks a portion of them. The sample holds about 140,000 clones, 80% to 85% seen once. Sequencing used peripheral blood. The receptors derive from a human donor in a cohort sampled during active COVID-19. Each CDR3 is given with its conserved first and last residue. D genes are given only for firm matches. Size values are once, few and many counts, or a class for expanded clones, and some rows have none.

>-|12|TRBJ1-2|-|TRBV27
TGTGCCAGCAGTTTACGGGGGTATGGCTACACCTTC
CASSLRGYGYTF
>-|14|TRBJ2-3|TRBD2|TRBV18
TGTGCCAGCTCACCGCGACTAGCTGGAGATACGCAGTATTTT
CASSPRLAGDTQYF
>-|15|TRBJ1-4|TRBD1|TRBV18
TGTGCCAGCTCACTAACCGGGACAGGGGATGAAAAACTGTTTTTT
CASSLTGTGDEKLFF
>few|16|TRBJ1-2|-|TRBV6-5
TGTGCCAGCAGTTACTCTACACCCGAGGTCGGCGATGGCTACACCTTC
CASSYSTPEVGDGYTF
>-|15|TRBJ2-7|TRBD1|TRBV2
TGTGCCAGCAGTGAAAATAGGGCAGGGGGCGACGAGCAGTACTTC
CASSENRAGGDEQYF
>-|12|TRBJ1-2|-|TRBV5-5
TGTGCCAGCAGCCGCGGGAGGGATGGCTACACCTTC
CASSRGRDGYTF
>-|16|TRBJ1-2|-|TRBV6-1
TGTGCCAGCAGTGATGTTCACTTAGATAATAACTATGGCTACACCTTC
CASSDVHLDNNYGYTF
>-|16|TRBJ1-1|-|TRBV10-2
TGCGCCAGCACCGGTGGTCTTGAGGAGTTAAACACTGAAGCTTTCTTT
CASTGGLEELNTEAFF
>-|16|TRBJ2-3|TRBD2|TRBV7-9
TGTGCCAGCAGCCCGGGACTAGCGGGGTGGGCAGATACGCAGTATTTT
CASSPGLAGWADTQYF
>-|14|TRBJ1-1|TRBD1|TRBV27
TGTGCCAGCACTGGGACAGGGGGTGACACTGAAGCTTTCTTT
CASTGTGGDTEAFF
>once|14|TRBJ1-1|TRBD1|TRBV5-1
TGCGCCAGCACCCTGGGACAGCAGAACACTGAAGCTTTCTTT
CASTLGQQNTEAFF
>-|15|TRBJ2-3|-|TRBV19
TGTGCCACCACCGCCCTTCAGGGATCTACAGATACGCAGTATTTT
CATTALQGSTDTQYF
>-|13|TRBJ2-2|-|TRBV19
TGTGCCAGTAGTTCCTCCTCTCCCGGGGAGCTGTTTTTT
CASSSSSPGELFF
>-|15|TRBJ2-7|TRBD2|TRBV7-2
TGTGCCAGCAGCTTAGTTGCGGGGGGCCAATACGAGCAGTACTTC
CASSLVAGGQYEQYF
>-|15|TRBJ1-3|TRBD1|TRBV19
TGTGCCAGTAGTACCACAGGGGGCTCTGGAAACACCATATATTTT
CASSTTGGSGNTIYF
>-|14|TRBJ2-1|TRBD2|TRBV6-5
TGTGCCAGCAGCGGACTAGCGGGGAACAATGAGCAGTTCTTC
CASSGLAGNNEQFF
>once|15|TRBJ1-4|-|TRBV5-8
TGTGCCAGCAGCTCAACAGGGTCCCCTAATGAAAAACTGTTTTTT
CASSSTGSPNEKLFF